This T cell receptor (beta chain) appears in the sequencing data of a study of T cell responses to AZD1222 COVID-19 vaccine (dated by TCRdb to the early 2020s). Turning to the overall study: AZD1222 recipients whose second dose came at about 4 weeks and those whose second dose came at about 12 weeks were combined into one group, since spike-specific TCR depth and breadth did not differ between the two schedules. TCR sequencing was performed for roughly 250 trial participants, of whom about 200 were given two doses of AZD1222 and approximately 25 were given two doses of MenACWY control vaccine. Enrollment into the trials was organized by age into subgroups of 18-55, 56-69 and 70-plus years, and those subgroups contained roughly 150, 30 and 60 TCR-sequenced participants, respectively. On the study overall, not on this receptor specifically: The vaccine-associated CD4 TCRs covered the entire spike protein, and the dominant responses fell in regions 160-218 and 743-854. Conclusions about previously exposed vaccinees are limited, since just 5 to 7 AZD1222 recipients were seropositive for SARS-CoV-2 at baseline. In the small 56-69-year group, the increase in depth fell short of significance, most likely because of low power. Participants were mostly white British and included more females than males, and it was suggested by the authors that clonal diversity may have been underestimated. After two AZD1222 doses, both the breadth and the depth of spike-specific TCRs were significantly higher than at day 0 and than in MenACWY recipients. Nearly half of unique spike-specific TCRs reportedly recognized epitopes outside regions mutated in the B.1.351 and B.1.1.7 variants. Because no samples from the day 14 peak response were available, repertoires could be characterized only after the peak T cell response.

The CDR3 regions of human TCRbeta chains were analyzed by immunosequencing. Under the source paper's analysis protocol: Repertoire TCRs were checked for matches against a reference library of SARS-CoV-2-specific TCRs that had been generated using the MIRA antigen-specificity platform. Breadth meant the fraction of unique TCRs that were SARS-CoV-2-associated, whereas depth meant the fraction of total T cells that were SARS-CoV-2-associated. Using the MIRA data, each spike-specific TCR was mapped to the spike region that the TCR reacts to and placed in a CD4 or CD8 class. Log10-transformed breadth and depth values were compared by one-way ANOVA with Sidak's multiple comparisons tests. In its TCRdb copy, this immuneACCESS table keeps in-frame sequences only and misses some clones. Where compared with another copy, unresolved V genes explain less than half of these, and the others have no known cause. D and trimming were read from the DNA, whereas the V and J calls and clone size are those reported in that table. Within this sample are 150,000 or so clones, with 75% to 95% of them counted one time only. The ten top clones hold over 1.1% of the sample.

Per the publication, the time point label means: baseline before first vaccination. Vaccinee samples were obtained from the UK trials COV001 and COV002, which included a single-blind randomized controlled phase 2/3 trial of AZD1222 (ChAdOx1 nCoV-19) in healthy adults. For TCRbeta chain sequencing, PBMC samples were collected from trial participants at day 0 and at day 28 after the second dose. Regarding this clone: Its antigen is not yet known. No base quality information exists; no much larger clone differs at one position.

Its CDR3 holds 15 amino acids, cysteine through phenylalanine. Of the read, only the CDR3 DNA is kept; its 45 bases are in frame from base 1. Trimming accounts for 8 bases at V and 8 bases at J, while the number of junction bases matched to no gene is 6. The germline V gene (reference sequence) gives CDR1 as SEHNR and CDR2 as FQNEAQ. In this chain, TRBV7-9 is recombined with TRBJ2-1; 16 central nucleotides agree with TRBD2. The sequence was collected from an adult in good health. The sample in question was peripheral blood, obtained on day 0 of AZD1222 vaccination. The DNA sequence is TGTGCCAGCCTGACCGGGACTAGCGGGAGGGATGAGCAGTTCTTC. Its amino acids are CASLTGTSGRDEQFF.